The T cell receptor (beta chain) under discussion was sequenced for a study of cytomegalovirus exposure and HLA in healthy donors. This CDR3 has 17 residues. Germline CDR1 SGHNT, CDR2 YYREEE (reference sequence). The junction had 10 bases not matched to a gene; V was cut back by 0 bases and J by 6 bases. This clone has a single count. Primers for the PCR totalled 60 Vbeta and 13 Jbeta. Assay used: immunoSEQ multiplex PCR; TCRdb lists only in-frame clones, some missing. This sample has tens of thousands of clones, with approximately 80% found just once. The specimen was PBMCs. The J gene is TRBJ2-1, the V gene TRBV5-4, with 9 bases fitting TRBD1. This clonotype was obtained from a female donor in good health and CMV-seronegative. The CDR3 here is CASSLARGTGSGNEQFF. The CDR3 DNA is TGTGCCAGCAGCTTGGCCCGGGGGACAGGGAGTGGCAATGAGCAGTTCTTC.